Shown below are 21 T cell receptor beta chains from a single sample sequenced in a study of T cell changes during pregnancy in multiple sclerosis. Some clones are missing from TCRdb's copy, which holds only in-frame ones; the method was immunoSEQ multiplex PCR. The table includes 100,000 to 140,000 clones, 85% to 95% detected once. The material was peripheral blood, obtained in the third trimester of pregnancy. The origin of the receptors is a female donor in good health, enrolled as a control in a pregnancy study.

CDR3: CACDSDRAIEKLFF. The CDR3 bases are TGTGCCTGTGACTCGGACAGAGCAATTGAAAAACTGTTTTTT. The genes are TRBV30 and TRBJ1-4, with a possible D match to TRBD1 (6 bases). V was cut by 6 bases and J by 7 bases, with 18 bases left in between. The CDR3 runs 14 residues. In germline, CDR1 is GTSNPN, CDR2 SVGIG (reference sequence).

This clone showed up just once. The chain is built from TRBV10-3 and TRBJ2-5; 9 nucleotides align to TRBD1. The CDR3 totals 14 residues. Germline-derived CDR1 and CDR2 are ENHRY and SYGVKD. The trim removed 8 bases at V and 9 bases at J, leaving 13 bases unmatched. CDR3 sequence (DNA): TGTGCCATCCAGAACGAACAGGGGGCGGGTGCCCAGTACTTC. Its protein is CAIQNEQGAGAQYF.

The chain is built from TRBV13 and TRBJ1-1, with D hard to call. This CDR3 spans 13 amino acids. Per the germline V gene, CDR1 is PRHDT and CDR2 is FYEKMQ (reference sequence). Trimming left V 5 bases short and J 0 bases short, with 7 bases between. The DNA for the CDR3 is TGTGCCAGCAGCGCGGGAGTGAACACTGAAGCTTTCTTT. This gives the protein CASSAGVNTEAFF.

The rearrangement links TRBV7-2 to TRBJ2-2; 7 bases match TRBD1. The CDR3 length is 18 residues. CDR1 is SGHTA, CDR2 FQGNSA, per germline. Trimming removed 4 bases from V and 1 base from J; junction bases left unmatched: 12. As DNA, the CDR3 is TGTGCCAGCAGCTCATACTTCCGGGACAGAGGGAACACCGGGGAGCTGTTTTTT. This codes for CASSSYFRDRGNTGELFF.

The chain is built from TRBV7-2 and TRBJ2-2; 8 positions agree with TRBD2. Germline CDR1 and CDR2: SGHTA and FQGNSA. This CDR3 region has 17 residues. The J segment lost 1 base and the V segment lost 5 bases, leaving 9 bases of the junction unmatched. CDR3 in DNA: TGTGCCAGCAGCGGAGAACCGGGGGGGTGGAACACCGGGGAGCTGTTTTTT. Protein: CASSGEPGGWNTGELFF. Full variable domain (remainder filled in from reference TRBV7-2 and TRBJ2-2): GAGVSQSPSNKVTEKGKDVELRCDPISGHTALYWYRQSLGQGLEFLIYFQGNSAPDKSGLPSDRFSAERTGGSVSTLTIQRTQQEDSAVYLCASSGEPGGWNTGELFFGEGSRLTVL.

The rearrangement joins TRBV30 to TRBJ1-4, with D unresolved. Germline lookup yields CDR1 GTSNPN and CDR2 SVGIG (reference sequence). Between the trimmed V and J ends, which lost 0 bases and 5 bases, there was a span of 10 bases. The length of the CDR3 is 14 residues. The CDR3 loop reads CAWSVRRSNEKLFF. The CDR3 region has the DNA TGTGCCTGGAGTGTACGCAGGTCCAATGAAAAACTGTTTTTT.

The rearrangement links TRBV13 to TRBJ2-3; TRBD2 agrees at 11 bases. CDR1 is PRHDT and CDR2 is FYEKMQ in the germline V gene (reference sequence). V shed 7 bases and J 5 bases; nucleotides not matched to a gene: 8. The length of the CDR3 is 15 residues. CDR3 DNA sequence: TGTGCCAGCACCACGACTAGCGGGGCGGGAGATACGCAGTATTTT. Translating it yields CASTTTSGAGDTQYF.

The CDR3 nucleotides are TGCGCCAGCAGCCGGGACAGAAAAAACACAGATACGCAGTATTTT. Protein sequence: CASSRDRKNTDTQYF. The V and J genes are TRBV5-1 and TRBJ2-3, with TRBD1 matching over 7 bases. V shed 4 bases, J shed 2 bases, and the junction held 7 bases outside the gene matches. This CDR3 region has 15 residues. Germline V lookup: CDR1 SGHRS, CDR2 YFSETQ.

CDR3 in amino acids: CASSSAAYNEQFF. DNA of the CDR3: TGTGCCAGCAGCTCCGCAGCCTACAATGAGCAGTTCTTC. The V and J genes are TRBV7-2 and TRBJ2-1; D unclear. Germline assignment: CDR1 SGHTA and CDR2 FQGNSA. With 4 bases removed from V and 2 bases from J, the gap between germline ends came to 6 bases. The CDR3 loop spans 13 amino acids.

The gene calls are TRBV11-2 and TRBJ1-5; possible D gene TRBD1, 6 bases. Trimming removed 5 bases from V and 2 bases from J, with 10 bases in between. Per the germline V gene, CDR1 is SGHAT and CDR2 is FQNNGV. The CDR3 runs 14 residues. In DNA, the CDR3 is TGTGCCAGCAGCGAAGGGGGAGGCAATCAGCCCCAGCATTTT. The encoded protein is CASSEGGGNQPQHF.

In DNA, the CDR3 is TGTGCCAGCGGCCGGGACAGCTACAATGAGCAGTTCTTC. Its protein is CASGRDSYNEQFF. This rearrangement joins TRBV2 to TRBJ2-1; 7 bases line up with TRBD1. Germline V gives CDR1 SNHLY, CDR2 FYNNEI. V shed 8 bases and J 3 bases; nucleotides not matched to a gene: 4. The CDR3 has 13 amino acids.

This chain uses TRBV18 with TRBJ2-3; TRBD1 aligns across 11 bases. The CDR3 length is 16 residues. J lost 2 bases, V lost 4 bases, and 5 bases had no gene match. Germline V gives CDR1 KGHSH, CDR2 LQKENI. The CDR3 bases are TGTGCCAGCTCACTCGGGACAGGGGGACTCACAGATACGCAGTATTTT. This gives the protein CASSLGTGGLTDTQYF.

The gene calls are TRBV4-3 and TRBJ1-2; 7 bases are shared with TRBD1. The germline V gene encodes CDR1 LGHNA and CDR2 YSLEER. The CDR3 covers 17 residues. With 3 bases clipped from V and 5 bases from J, the junction kept 15 bases outside the gene matches. The CDR3: CASSHSSGTAQLYGYTF. In DNA, the CDR3 is TGCGCCAGCAGCCATAGTTCCGGGACAGCCCAATTGTATGGCTACACCTTC.

The V gene is TRBV11-1, the J gene TRBJ1-1, with D uncertain. The CDR3 contains 14 residues. With 1 base removed from V and 0 bases from J, the gap between germline ends came to 6 bases. CDR1 is SGHAT and CDR2 is FQDESV in the germline V gene (reference sequence). CDR3 DNA sequence: TGTGCCAGCAGCTTAGACAGCCTGAACACTGAAGCTTTCTTT. The encoded protein is CASSLDSLNTEAFF.

The CDR3 DNA follows: TGTGCCAGCAGTTACGCCCCGGGACAGGTTGGCTACACCTTC. Its protein product is CASSYAPGQVGYTF. The chain links TRBV6-5 to TRBJ1-2; 8 bases are shared with TRBD1. Germline values: CDR1 MNHEY, CDR2 SVGAGI. V trimming: 2 bases; J trimming: 7 bases; junction bases outside the gene matches: 6. The CDR3 covers 14 residues.

The chain recombines TRBV19 with TRBJ1-2, with D unclear. Trimming cost V 5 bases and J 2 bases, with 12 bases left between them. The CDR3 extends over 14 amino acids. CDR1 is LNHDA and CDR2 is SQIVND in the germline V gene (reference sequence). As DNA, the CDR3 is TGTGCCAGTAGTCAAGGCAGCGGGAACTATGGCTACACCTTC. Translated: CASSQGSGNYGYTF.

This clone was found once. The chain couples TRBV5-4 to TRBJ1-1, with D possibly being TRBD1 (6 bases). This CDR3 has 15 amino acids. CDR1 and CDR2 (germline): SGHNT, YYREEE (reference sequence). V lost 4 bases and J lost 6, with 19 bases in between. CDR3 in DNA: TGTGCCAGCAGCCCGGGCGGGGGGCGCAATTCTGAAGCTTTCTTT. This gives the protein CASSPGGGRNSEAFF. The whole variable domain, remainder taken from reference TRBV5-4 and TRBJ1-1, is ETGVTQSPTHLIKTRGQQVTLRCSSQSGHNTVSWYQQALGQGPQFIFQYYREEENGRGNFPPRFSGLQFPNYSSELNVNALELDDSALYLCASSPGGGRNSEAFFGQGTRLTVV.

V usage is TRBV7-3 and J usage is TRBJ2-7; 8 bases are a match to TRBD1. CDR1 and CDR2 (germline): SGHTA, FQGTGA. This CDR3 comprises 15 residues. After removal of 6 bases from V and 0 bases from J, the junction contained 7 bases not matched to a gene. The CDR3, as DNA: TGTGCCAGCAGTCGGGACAGGTCTAACTCCTACGAGCAGTACTTC. Amino acid sequence: CASSRDRSNSYEQYF.

The chain combines TRBV11-3 with TRBJ1-1, with 11 bases lining up with TRBD1. The CDR3 has 14 residues. The V segment lost 5 bases and the J segment 6 bases; nucleotides outside the gene matches: 5. Germline V lookup: CDR1 SGHNT, CDR2 YENEEA. CDR3 in DNA: TGTGCCAGCAGCCAGGGACAGGGGGGGGCTGAAGCTTTCTTT. It encodes CASSQGQGGAEAFF.

V gene TRBV5-4 combines with J gene TRBJ2-5; 12 bases line up with TRBD2. J lost 5 bases, V lost 4 bases, and 6 bases had no gene match. Looked up from germline, CDR1 is SGHNT and CDR2 is YYREEE (reference sequence). The CDR3 is 15 residues long. CDR3 residues: CASSPTSGGTETQYF. CDR3 coding DNA: TGTGCCAGCAGCCCAACTAGCGGGGGGACGGAGACCCAGTACTTC.

The V call is TRBV29-1, the J call TRBJ2-7; D is unclear. Trimming pared 0 bases from V and 7 bases from J, leaving 7 bases between. Germline V gives CDR1 SQVTM, CDR2 ANQGSEA. This CDR3 has 11 amino acids. CDR3 DNA: TGCAGCGTTGAAGATATCGGGGAGCAGTACTTC. Its translation: CSVEDIGEQYF.